The next 29 T cell receptor beta chains were all read from a single sample in a study of shared clonotypes between healthy human individuals (dated by TCRdb to the early 2020s). CD8 naive samples were CD45RO-negative cells positively selected for CCR7, giving a CD45RA+CCR7+ population that excluded TemRA cells. Receptors were amplified or captured by the immunoSEQ multiplex PCR assay. TCRdb's version of the immuneACCESS table is confined to in-frame rearrangements and falls short of the full clone set. An unresolved V gene accounts for under half of the shortfall where checked; the remainder is of unknown origin. The sample profile shows about 1,900,000 clones; about 95% of them were found once. The ten largest make up 1% to 1.5% of the sample. Sequenced material: naive CD8+ T cells sorted from blood. Sample cell subset or site, as interpreted from the label and publication: CD45RA+CCR7+. The receptors were sampled from a man younger than 35 in good health.

This chain connects TRBV5-5 to TRBJ1-5; the D is unclear. The germline V gene has CDR1 SGHKS and CDR2 YYEKEE (reference sequence). The CDR3 runs to 15 residues. The V and J ends lost 2 bases and 4 bases respectively, with 13 bases between them. CDR3 sequence reads: CASSFFNAGNQPQHF. The CDR3 nucleotides read TGTGCCAGCAGCTTCTTCAACGCGGGGAATCAGCCCCAGCATTTT.

The chain joins TRBV5-4 to TRBJ2-4; D possibly corresponds to TRBD2 (5 bases). CDR3 size: 14 residues. Germline V gene data show CDR1 as SGHNT and CDR2 as YYREEE (reference sequence). V was trimmed by 4 bases and J by 8 bases, leaving 16 bases between them. Written as DNA, the CDR3 is TGTGCCAGCAGCCGCCCATCGGACTCTTACATTCAGTACTTC. It is translated as CASSRPSDSYIQYF.

In DNA form, the CDR3 reads TGTGCCAGCAGCGCGGAGGACACCGGGGAGCTGTTTTTT. Its translation is CASSAEDTGELFF. The chain recombines TRBV9 with TRBJ2-2, with a possible D match to TRBD2 (5 bases). CDR3 length: 13 residues. V was shortened by 3 bases and J by 3 bases, with 6 bases between the two germline ends. Germline V gene sequence: CDR1 SGDLS, CDR2 YYNGEE.

V usage is TRBV29-1 and J usage is TRBJ2-2; maybe TRBD2 (6 bases). The V and J ends lost 3 bases and 3 bases respectively, with 8 bases between them. CDR3 length: 13 amino acids. Germline lookup yields CDR1 SQVTM and CDR2 ANQGSEA. The CDR3 bases are TGCAGCGTTGAGGAGGGTTACACCGGGGAGCTGTTTTTT. Amino acid sequence: CSVEEGYTGELFF.

As concerns this clone: This specimen includes other DNA sequences encoding the same CDR3. The chain carries TRBV19 and TRBJ2-7; 7 nucleotides align to TRBD2. The CDR3 extends over 13 amino acids. The germline V gene has CDR1 LNHDA and CDR2 SQIVND (reference sequence). With V trimmed by 5 bases and J by 2 bases, 3 bases remained unmatched. The CDR3 is CASSPGTTYEQYF. In nucleotides, the CDR3 is TGTGCCAGTAGTCCCGGGACTACCTACGAGCAGTACTTC.

On this clone: This sample includes further DNA sequences coding for the same CDR3. This chain uses TRBV13 with TRBJ2-1; 7 positions match TRBD1. The length of the CDR3 is 12 residues. Germline-derived CDR1 and CDR2 are PRHDT and FYEKMQ (reference sequence). V shed 5 bases, J shed 7 bases, and the junction held 2 bases outside the gene matches. This chain's CDR3 is CASSLQGNEQFF. In nucleotides, the CDR3 is TGTGCCAGCAGCCTACAGGGGAATGAGCAGTTCTTC.

The gene calls are TRBV13 and TRBJ2-7; no reliable D call. The V end was cut by 5 bases, the J end by 7 bases, with 15 bases between. Germline V lookup: CDR1 PRHDT, CDR2 FYEKMQ (reference sequence). This CDR3 has 13 residues. CDR3 loop: CASSAQPHAEQYF. DNA of the CDR3: TGTGCCAGCAGCGCACAGCCTCACGCGGAGCAGTACTTC. The whole variable domain, remainder taken from reference TRBV13 and TRBJ2-7, is AAGVIQSPRHLIKEKRETATLKCYPIPRHDTVYWYQQGPGQDPQFLISFYEKMQSDKGSIPDRFSAQQFSDYHSELNMSSLELGDSALYFCASSAQPHAEQYFGPGTRLTVT.

The chain combines TRBV6-5 with TRBJ2-1, with D perhaps TRBD1 or TRBD2 (5 bases each). The CDR3 runs to 15 residues. V lost 8 bases to trimming and J lost 7 bases, with 21 bases between them. Looked up from germline, CDR1 is MNHEY and CDR2 is SVGAGI. CDR3 protein: CASSYYPGTPNEQFF. For the CDR3, the DNA is TGTGCCAGCTCATATTACCCGGGGACCCCGAATGAGCAGTTCTTC.

About this clone: This sample includes further DNA sequences coding for the same CDR3. The chain is built from TRBV28 and TRBJ2-7; possible D gene TRBD1, 5 bases. CDR1 is MDHEN and CDR2 is SYDVKM in the germline V gene. V was cut by 5 bases and J by 2 bases, with 10 bases left in between. This CDR3 region has 13 residues. DNA for the CDR3: TGTGCCAGCAGTAGTACAGGTACCTACGAGCAGTACTTC. Translating gives CASSSTGTYEQYF.

The V gene is TRBV5-1, the J gene TRBJ1-4; possibly TRBD1 for D (5 bases). V lost 2 bases and J 4 bases, leaving 12 bases between the germline ends. The CDR3 has 15 amino acids. The germline gives CDR1 SGHRS, CDR2 YFSETQ. The CDR3 DNA reads as TGCGCCAGCAGCTTTCTACCCGGGGGTAATGAAAAACTGTTTTTT. Protein sequence: CASSFLPGGNEKLFF.

The chain links TRBV7-2 to TRBJ2-3, with a possible D match to TRBD2 (6 bases). V shed 5 bases and J shed 6 bases, with 24 bases lying between them. Germline V gene data show CDR1 as SGHTA and CDR2 as FQGNSA. The CDR3 runs to 17 residues. The DNA of the CDR3 is TGTGCCAGCAGCCCGTCGGGGGTAGCGGAGGAGTGGGATACGCAGTATTTT. Translating it yields CASSPSGVAEEWDTQYF.

The rearrangement links TRBV2 to TRBJ1-6; 8 nucleotides align to TRBD1. CDR1 and CDR2 (germline): SNHLY, FYNNEI. CDR3 size: 18 residues. The V and J ends lost 2 bases and 2 bases, in that order; junction bases with no gene match: 8. In DNA form, the CDR3 reads TGTGCCAGCAGTGAAAGACAGGGGCTATTCACCTATAATTCACCCCTCCACTTT. Its protein product is CASSERQGLFTYNSPLHF.

The genes are TRBV6-1 and TRBJ1-1; no firm D call. The CDR3 covers 15 residues. CDR1 is MNHNS and CDR2 is SASEGT in the germline V gene. V was pared by 6 bases and J by 1 base, with 15 bases between. CDR3 in amino acids: CASRQGRIRNTEAFF. The DNA of the CDR3 is TGTGCCAGCAGGCAAGGGCGAATCAGGAACACTGAAGCTTTCTTT.

The chain couples TRBV11-3 to TRBJ2-7; 7 bases are a match to TRBD1. This CDR3 contains 18 residues. The J segment lost 0 bases and the V segment lost 3 bases, leaving 14 bases of the junction unmatched. Germline CDR1 SGHNT, CDR2 YENEEA. This CDR3 reads CASSFLRTGTMSSYEQYF. The CDR3 DNA sequence: TGTGCCAGCAGCTTCCTAAGGACAGGAACGATGAGCTCCTACGAGCAGTACTTC.

This chain connects TRBV10-1 to TRBJ2-4; 8 bases match TRBD1. The J segment lost 1 base and the V segment lost 6 bases, leaving 2 bases of the junction unmatched. Germline V gene data show CDR1 as WNHNN and CDR2 as SYGVQD (reference sequence). This CDR3 is built from 14 residues. CDR3 bases: TGCGCCAGCAGCCGACAGGGGGCCAAAAACATTCAGTACTTC. Translating it yields CASSRQGAKNIQYF.

The rearrangement joins TRBV27 to TRBJ2-7, with D maybe TRBD1 (6 bases). Germline V gene lookup returns CDR1 MNHEY and CDR2 SMNVEV (reference sequence). CDR3 length equals 16 residues. Trimming cost V 5 bases and J 3 bases, with 20 bases left between them. The CDR3 protein is CASSLLPGQRIYEQYF. DNA of the CDR3: TGTGCCAGCAGTCTATTACCAGGACAGCGAATCTACGAGCAGTACTTC.

The V call is TRBV5-6, the J call TRBJ1-2; D might be TRBD1 (5 bases). Germline CDR1 reads SGHDT; CDR2 reads YYEEEE. The CDR3 consists of 15 residues. V lost 3 bases to trimming and J lost 6 bases, with 18 bases between them. CDR3 in DNA: TGTGCCAGCAGCTGGTTCGGGGGAGTAGTGGATGGCTACACCTTC. Translated, it gives CASSWFGGVVDGYTF. Together with reference TRBV5-6 and TRBJ1-2, the CDR3 gives the full variable domain: DAGVTQSPTHLIKTRGQQVTLRCSPKSGHDTVSWYQQALGQGPQFIFQYYEEEERQRGNFPDRFSGHQFPNYSSELNVNALLLGDSALYLCASSWFGGVVDGYTFGSGTRLTVV.

The chain uses TRBV5-8 and TRBJ2-7; TRBD1 matches 11 bases. Germline-derived CDR1 and CDR2 are SGHTS and YDEGEE. Unmatched junction bases numbered 4, after V lost 4 bases and J lost 1 base. The CDR3 spans 15 residues. This CDR3 is CASSPGTGGSYEQYF. CDR3 bases: TGTGCCAGCAGCCCCGGGACAGGGGGTTCCTACGAGCAGTACTTC.

A remark on this clone: A much larger clone lies one base from this, so it may be a read error. Within the sample, other DNA sequences also encode this same CDR3. The chain carries TRBV7-3 and TRBJ1-2, with TRBD1 matching over 10 bases. The CDR3 spans 14 residues. Looked up from germline, CDR1 is SGHTA and CDR2 is FQGTGA. Unmatched junction bases numbered 11, after V lost 5 bases and J lost 11 bases. The CDR3 region has the DNA TGTGCCAGCAGCCTGACAGGGGGCGCAGTAGGTTACACCTTC. Its protein product is CASSLTGGAVGYTF.

A remark on this clone: Within the sample, other DNA sequences also encode this same CDR3. The chain carries TRBV10-2 and TRBJ1-2, with D tentatively TRBD1 (6 bases). CDR1 is WSHSY, CDR2 SAAADI, per germline. This CDR3 spans 13 amino acids. V gave up 6 bases and J gave up 3 bases, with 11 bases separating them. CDR3 nucleotide sequence: TGCGCCAGCAGCGAATGGACAGACTATGGCTACACCTTC. It specifies CASSEWTDYGYTF.

The chain employs TRBV4-1 and TRBJ2-7; 8 bases agree with TRBD2. Germline-derived CDR1 and CDR2 are MGHRA and YSYEKL. There are 20 residues in the CDR3. V lost 0 bases and J lost 5; bases outside the gene matches: 21. DNA of the CDR3: TGCGCCAGCAGCCAAGAAGGGCCCCTTTCTCTTAGCGGGGAGGGCCACGAGCAGTACTTC. It specifies CASSQEGPLSLSGEGHEQYF.

The chain carries TRBV7-9 and TRBJ1-1, with D unclear. The CDR3 is 13 residues long. The ends were cut back, 0 bases at V and 7 bases at J, with 9 bases in the middle. Germline CDR1 and CDR2: SEHNR and FQNEAQ (reference sequence). The CDR3 coding sequence is TGTGCCAGCAGCTTAGCGGCAGCACTTGAAGCTTTCTTT. Its protein product is CASSLAAALEAFF.

This chain connects TRBV6-4 to TRBJ2-2; 7 bases are shared with TRBD2. V lost 3 bases, J lost 2 bases, and 3 bases stayed unmatched. The CDR3 length is 15 residues. CDR1 is MRHNA and CDR2 is SNTAGT in the germline V gene. This chain's CDR3 is CASSESGLNTGELFF. The CDR3 bases are TGTGCCAGCAGTGAATCGGGACTAAACACCGGGGAGCTGTTTTTT.

This chain uses TRBV4-3 with TRBJ2-7, with 11 bases matching TRBD2. Germline values: CDR1 LGHNA, CDR2 YSLEER. The CDR3 contains 18 residues. Trimming removed 0 bases from V and 3 bases from J; junction bases left unmatched: 10. CDR3 bases: TGCGCCAGCAGCCAAGATCAAGGGGAGGGGACTAGCGGCTACGAGCAGTACTTC. The encoded protein is CASSQDQGEGTSGYEQYF.

Regarding this clone: Other DNA sequences of this sample code for an identical CDR3. V and J are TRBV27 and TRBJ2-1; 11 positions match TRBD2. V lost 5 bases to trimming and J lost 4 bases; unmatched junction nucleotides: 4. The CDR3 is 15 amino acids. The germline V gene encodes CDR1 MNHEY and CDR2 SMNVEV (reference sequence). The CDR3 is CASSPLAGGYNEQFF. In nucleotides, the CDR3 is TGTGCCAGCAGTCCCCTAGCGGGAGGTTACAATGAGCAGTTCTTC.

The chain combines TRBV6-1 with TRBJ2-7; D is undetermined. The CDR3 consists of 15 residues. CDR1 and CDR2 from the germline V gene are MNHNS and SASEGT. V was shortened by 5 bases and J by 4 bases, with 18 bases between the two germline ends. The CDR3 region has the DNA TGTGCCAGCAGTCCGCCCGTTGCCCCTTATTACGAGCAGTACTTC. This sequence encodes CASSPPVAPYYEQYF.

The V gene is TRBV29-1, the J gene TRBJ2-3; no clear D. Germline assignment: CDR1 SQVTM and CDR2 ANQGSEA. This CDR3 is 16 amino acids long. Trimming pared 3 bases from V and 0 bases from J, leaving 16 bases between. CDR3 in DNA: TGCAGCGTTGATTTGTCCCTGGCTCGCAGCACAGATACGCAGTATTTT. Translated: CSVDLSLARSTDTQYF.

The chain employs TRBV11-1 and TRBJ2-1, with a possible D match to TRBD2 (6 bases). The CDR3 extends over 16 amino acids. Germline-derived CDR1 and CDR2 are SGHAT and FQDESV (reference sequence). V dropped 0 bases and J dropped 9 bases, with 18 bases sitting between them. The CDR3: CASSLARGNPTGEQFF. The CDR3 DNA follows: TGTGCCAGCAGCTTAGCGCGGGGCAACCCTACGGGTGAGCAGTTCTTC.

The V and J genes are TRBV10-3 and TRBJ2-1, with TRBD1 matching 8 bases. This CDR3 comprises 14 residues. Germline lookup yields CDR1 ENHRY and CDR2 SYGVKD. The ends lost 3 bases at V and 12 bases at J; junction bases unmatched: 10. The CDR3 is CAISEPGGASLQFF. As DNA, the CDR3 is TGTGCCATCAGTGAACCAGGGGGCGCGTCCCTGCAGTTCTTC.